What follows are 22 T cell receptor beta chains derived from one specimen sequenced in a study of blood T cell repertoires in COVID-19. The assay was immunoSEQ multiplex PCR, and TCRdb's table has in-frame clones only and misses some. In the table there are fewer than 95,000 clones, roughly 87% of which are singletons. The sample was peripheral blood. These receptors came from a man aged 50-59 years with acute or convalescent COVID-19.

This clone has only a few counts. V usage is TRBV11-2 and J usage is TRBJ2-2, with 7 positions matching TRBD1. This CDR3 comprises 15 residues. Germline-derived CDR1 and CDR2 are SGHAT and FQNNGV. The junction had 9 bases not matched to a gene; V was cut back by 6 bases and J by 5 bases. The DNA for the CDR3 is TGTGCCAGCAGTTCGGACAGGTCTCGAACCGGGGAGCTGTTTTTT. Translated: CASSSDRSRTGELFF.

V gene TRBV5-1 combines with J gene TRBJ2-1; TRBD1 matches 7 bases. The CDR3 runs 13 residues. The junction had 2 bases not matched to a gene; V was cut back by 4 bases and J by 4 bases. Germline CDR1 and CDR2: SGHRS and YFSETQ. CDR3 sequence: CASSLDRYNEQFF. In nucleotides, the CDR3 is TGCGCCAGCAGCCTGGACAGGTACAATGAGCAGTTCTTC.

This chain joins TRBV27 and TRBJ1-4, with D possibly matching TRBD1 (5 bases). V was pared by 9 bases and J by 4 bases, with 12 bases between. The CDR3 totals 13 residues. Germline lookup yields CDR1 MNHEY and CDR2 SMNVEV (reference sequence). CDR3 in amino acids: CASRNRLNEKLFF. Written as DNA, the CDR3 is TGTGCCAGTCGGAACAGGCTTAATGAAAAACTGTTTTTT.

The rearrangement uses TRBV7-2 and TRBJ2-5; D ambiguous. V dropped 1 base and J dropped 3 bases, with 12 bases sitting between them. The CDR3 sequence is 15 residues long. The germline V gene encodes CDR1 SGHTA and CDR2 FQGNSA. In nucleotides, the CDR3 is TGTGCCAGCAGCTTAGGGATAGCCCCCGAAGAGACCCAGTACTTC. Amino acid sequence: CASSLGIAPEETQYF.

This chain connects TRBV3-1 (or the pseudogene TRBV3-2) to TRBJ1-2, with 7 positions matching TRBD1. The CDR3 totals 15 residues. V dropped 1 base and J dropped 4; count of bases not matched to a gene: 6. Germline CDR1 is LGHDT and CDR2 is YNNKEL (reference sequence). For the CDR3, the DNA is TGTGCCAGCAGCCAAGGCGTCACAGGGGCCTATGGCTACACCTTC. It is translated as CASSQGVTGAYGYTF.

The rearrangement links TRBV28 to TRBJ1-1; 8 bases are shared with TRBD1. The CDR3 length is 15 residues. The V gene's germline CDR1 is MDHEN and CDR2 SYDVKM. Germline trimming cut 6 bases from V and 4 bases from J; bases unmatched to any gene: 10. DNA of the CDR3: TGTGCCAGCAGGCGGACAGGGAAGTTTGTCACTGAAGCTTTCTTT. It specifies CASRRTGKFVTEAFF.

The CDR3 protein is CAWRGTGDWAEAFF. As DNA, the CDR3 is TGTGCCTGGAGGGGCACAGGGGACTGGGCTGAAGCTTTCTTT. This chain connects TRBV30 to TRBJ1-1; 7 bases match TRBD1. Germline-derived CDR1 and CDR2 are GTSNPN and SVGIG (reference sequence). J lost 6 bases, V lost 3 bases, and 10 bases had no gene match. The CDR3 sequence is 14 residues long.

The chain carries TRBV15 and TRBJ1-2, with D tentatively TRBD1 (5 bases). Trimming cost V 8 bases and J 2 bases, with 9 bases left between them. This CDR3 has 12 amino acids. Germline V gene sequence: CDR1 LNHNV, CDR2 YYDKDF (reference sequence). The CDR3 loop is CATEKGNYGYTF. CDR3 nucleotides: TGTGCCACCGAGAAGGGGAACTATGGCTACACCTTC. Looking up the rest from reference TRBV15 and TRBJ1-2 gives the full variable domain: DAMVIQNPRYQVTQFGKPVTLSCSQTLNHNVMYWYQQKSSQAPKLLFHYYDKDFNNEADTPDNFQSRRPNTSFCFLDIRSPGLGDTAMYLCATEKGNYGYTFGSGTRLTVV.

The CDR3 loop reads CSVGGQGGNYEQYF. The CDR3 DNA is TGCAGCGTCGGCGGACAGGGGGGCAACTACGAGCAGTACTTC. V usage is TRBV29-1 and J usage is TRBJ2-7, with 10 bases fitting TRBD1. CDR1 is SQVTM and CDR2 is ANQGSEA in the germline V gene. With V trimmed by 6 bases and J by 3 bases, 8 bases remained unmatched. CDR3 size: 14 residues.

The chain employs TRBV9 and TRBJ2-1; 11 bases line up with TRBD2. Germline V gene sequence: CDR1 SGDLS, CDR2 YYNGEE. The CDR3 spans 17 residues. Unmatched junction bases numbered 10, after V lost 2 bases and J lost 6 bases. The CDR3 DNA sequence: TGTGCCAGCAGCGTTGATCTACTAGCGGGGGATTTCAATGAGCAGTTCTTC. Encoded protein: CASSVDLLAGDFNEQFF.

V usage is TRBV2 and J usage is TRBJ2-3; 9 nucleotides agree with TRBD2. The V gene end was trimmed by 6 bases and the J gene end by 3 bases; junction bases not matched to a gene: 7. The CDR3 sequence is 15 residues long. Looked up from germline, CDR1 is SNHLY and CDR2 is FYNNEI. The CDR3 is CASRSRAGGTDTQYF. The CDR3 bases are TGTGCCAGCAGGTCCCGGGCGGGGGGGACAGATACGCAGTATTTT.

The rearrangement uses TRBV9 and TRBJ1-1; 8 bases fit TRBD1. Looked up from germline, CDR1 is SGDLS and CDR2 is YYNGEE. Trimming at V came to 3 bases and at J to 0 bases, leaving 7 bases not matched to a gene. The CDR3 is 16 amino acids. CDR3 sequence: CASSGRQGRMNTEAFF. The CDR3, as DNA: TGTGCCAGCAGCGGCCGACAGGGGAGGATGAACACTGAAGCTTTCTTT.

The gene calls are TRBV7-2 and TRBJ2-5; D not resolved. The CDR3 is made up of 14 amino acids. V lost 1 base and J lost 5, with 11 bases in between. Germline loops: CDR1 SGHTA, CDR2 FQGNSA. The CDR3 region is CASSLDPSSETQYF. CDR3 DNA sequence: TGTGCCAGCAGCTTAGACCCTAGTTCGGAGACCCAGTACTTC.

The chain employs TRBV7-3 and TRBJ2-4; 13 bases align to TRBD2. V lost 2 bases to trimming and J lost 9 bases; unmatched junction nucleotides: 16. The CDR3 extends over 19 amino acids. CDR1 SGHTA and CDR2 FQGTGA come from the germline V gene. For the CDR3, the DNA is TGTGCCAGCAGCTTACTAGGTACTAGCGGGGGGGCACTCCCATTCATTCAGTACTTC. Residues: CASSLLGTSGGALPFIQYF. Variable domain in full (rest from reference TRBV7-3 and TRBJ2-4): GAGVSQTPSNKVTEKGKYVELRCDPISGHTALYWYRQSLGQGPEFLIYFQGTGAADDSGLPNDRFFAVRPEGSVSTLKIQRTERGDSAVYLCASSLLGTSGGALPFIQYFGAGTRLSVL.

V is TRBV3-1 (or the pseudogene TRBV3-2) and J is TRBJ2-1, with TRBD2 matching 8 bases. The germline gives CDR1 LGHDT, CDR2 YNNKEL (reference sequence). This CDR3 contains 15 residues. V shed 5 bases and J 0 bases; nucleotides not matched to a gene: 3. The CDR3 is CASSSGTSSYNEQFF. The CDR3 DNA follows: TGTGCCAGCAGCTCCGGGACTAGCTCCTACAATGAGCAGTTCTTC.

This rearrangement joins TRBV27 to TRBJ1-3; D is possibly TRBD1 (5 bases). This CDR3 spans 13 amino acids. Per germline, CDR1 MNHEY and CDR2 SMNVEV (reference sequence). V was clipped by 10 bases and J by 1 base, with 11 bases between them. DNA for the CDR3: TGTGCCACCACTCGGGGGTCTGGAAACACCATATATTTT. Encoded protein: CATTRGSGNTIYF.

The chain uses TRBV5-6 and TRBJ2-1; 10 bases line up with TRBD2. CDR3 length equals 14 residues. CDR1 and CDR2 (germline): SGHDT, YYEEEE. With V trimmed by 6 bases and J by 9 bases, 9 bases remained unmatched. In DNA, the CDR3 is TGTGCCAGCACCACCGGGACTAGCGTCCTTGAGCAGTTCTTC. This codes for CASTTGTSVLEQFF. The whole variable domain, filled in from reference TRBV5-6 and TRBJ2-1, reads DAGVTQSPTHLIKTRGQQVTLRCSPKSGHDTVSWYQQALGQGPQFIFQYYEEEERQRGNFPDRFSGHQFPNYSSELNVNALLLGDSALYLCASTTGTSVLEQFFGPGTRLTVL.

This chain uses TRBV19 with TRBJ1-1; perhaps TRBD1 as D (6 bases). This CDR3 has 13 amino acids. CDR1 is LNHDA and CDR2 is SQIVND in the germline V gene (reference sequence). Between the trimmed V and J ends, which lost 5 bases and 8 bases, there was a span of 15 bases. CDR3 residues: CASSFDRSLEAFF. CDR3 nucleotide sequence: TGTGCCAGTAGTTTCGACAGGTCCCTAGAAGCTTTCTTT.

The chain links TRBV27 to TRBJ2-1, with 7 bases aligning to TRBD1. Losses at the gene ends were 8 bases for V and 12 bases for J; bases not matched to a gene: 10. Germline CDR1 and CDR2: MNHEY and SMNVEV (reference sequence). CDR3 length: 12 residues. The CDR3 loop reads CASQTGLLGQFF. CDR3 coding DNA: TGTGCCAGCCAGACAGGGCTACTTGGGCAGTTCTTC.

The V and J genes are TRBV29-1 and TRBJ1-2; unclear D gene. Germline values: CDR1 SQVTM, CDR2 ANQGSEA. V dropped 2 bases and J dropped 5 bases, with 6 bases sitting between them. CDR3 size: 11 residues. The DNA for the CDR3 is TGCAGCGTTGAAATCGGTTATGGCTACACCTTC. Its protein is CSVEIGYGYTF.

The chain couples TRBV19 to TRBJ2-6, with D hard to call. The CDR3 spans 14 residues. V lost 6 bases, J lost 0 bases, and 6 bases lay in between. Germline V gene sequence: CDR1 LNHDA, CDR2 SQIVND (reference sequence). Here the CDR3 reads CASRQVSGANVLTF. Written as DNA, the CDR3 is TGTGCCAGTAGACAAGTCTCTGGGGCCAACGTCCTGACTTTC.

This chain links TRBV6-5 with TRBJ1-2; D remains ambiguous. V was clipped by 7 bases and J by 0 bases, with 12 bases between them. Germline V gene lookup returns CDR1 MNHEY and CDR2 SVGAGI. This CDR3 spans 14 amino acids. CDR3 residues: CASTTDPTNYGYTF. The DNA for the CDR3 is TGTGCCAGCACAACAGACCCGACTAACTATGGCTACACCTTC.